The next 8 T cell receptor beta chains were all read from a single sample in a study of T-cell reconstitution after alpha-beta-depleted transplantation in children. Unique molecular identifiers were incorporated into the prepared TCRbeta library. Each CDR3 protein is one row after TCRdb ran MiXCR on the PCR reads. There are hundreds of thousands of distinct CDR3 sequences in the sample; over 15% occur only once, and 1.1% lies in the top ten. The specimen was PBMCs from the stem cell graft donor, collected from the stem cell graft. These receptors were collected from a human donor who donated a stem cell graft to a child with acute myeloid leukemia.

Many counts were recorded for this clonotype. The J gene is TRBJ2-1, the V gene TRBV12-3 or TRBV12-4; tentative D call: TRBD1 (6 bases). Trimming removed 3 bases at V and 6 bases at J, with 9 bases between. There are 13 residues in the CDR3. In nucleotides, the CDR3 is TGTGCCAGCAGTTTCAGGGGTGCCAATGAGCAGTTCTTC. As protein: CASSFRGANEQFF.

This clonotype was detected only a few times. The V gene is TRBV5-1, the J gene TRBJ2-7, with 7 bases matching TRBD1. Germline V lookup: CDR1 SGHRS, CDR2 YFSETQ. V was clipped by 0 bases and J by 3 bases; unmatched bases: 6. This CDR3 comprises 15 residues. DNA of the CDR3: TGCGCCAGCAGCTTGGATCCAGGGGGAATCTACGAGCAGTACGTC. Encoded protein: CASSLDPGGIYEQYV.

This clonotype has only a few counts. V gene TRBV24-1 combines with J gene TRBJ2-5, with TRBD2 identical over 9 bases. Losses at the gene ends were 0 bases for V and 4 bases for J; bases not matched to a gene: 8. This CDR3 comprises 17 residues. Looked up from germline, CDR1 is KGHDR and CDR2 is SFDVKD. Written as DNA, the CDR3 is TGTGCCACCAGTGATTTGGCTAGCGGGGATGGAAGAGAGACCCAGTACTTC. It is translated as CATSDLASGDGRETQYF.

This sequence joins TRBV5-1 and TRBJ2-2; D tentatively reads TRBD1 or TRBD2 (5 bases each). Trimming took off 5 bases at V and 1 base at J, with 12 bases between the two ends. This CDR3 is built from 15 residues. Per the germline V gene, CDR1 is SGHRS and CDR2 is YFSETQ. The CDR3 spells CASSGDDGNTGELFF. The CDR3 DNA is TGCGCCAGCAGTGGGGACGATGGGAACACCGGGGAGCTGTTTTTT. The whole variable domain, filled in from reference TRBV5-1 and TRBJ2-2, reads KAGVTQTPRYLIKTRGQQVTLSCSPISGHRSVSWYQQTPGQGLQFLFEYFSETQRNKGNFPGRFSGRQFSNSRSEMNVSTLELGDSALYLCASSGDDGNTGELFFGEGSRLTVL.

This clonotype occurred a few times. CDR3 residues: CASSSGAKNIQYF. CDR3 nucleotide sequence: TGTGCCAGCAGCTCTGGGGCCAAAAACATTCAGTACTTC. V is TRBV7-2 and J is TRBJ2-4; no clear D gene. Germline values: CDR1 SGHTA, CDR2 FQGNSA. There are 13 residues in the CDR3. V was clipped by 4 bases and J by 1 base, with 5 bases between them.

This clonotype has ten or more counts. The chain couples TRBV5-5 to TRBJ1-5, with D hard to call. The CDR3 loop spans 14 amino acids. Trimming stripped 0 bases from V and 6 bases from J, with 10 bases between. CDR1 and CDR2 (germline): SGHKS, YYEKEE (reference sequence). In DNA form, the CDR3 reads TGTGCCAGCAGCTTGGGGGCGCAAGGTCAGCCCCAGCATTTT. Amino acids: CASSLGAQGQPQHF. The full variable domain, with the rest looked up from reference TRBV5-5 and TRBJ1-5, is DAGVTQSPTHLIKTRGQQVTLRCSPISGHKSVSWYQQVLGQGPQFIFQYYEKEERGRGNFPDRFSARQFPNYSSELNVNALLLGDSALYLCASSLGAQGQPQHFGDGTRLSIL.

CDR3 in amino acids: CASSQDRGDEQYF. CDR3 DNA: TGCGCCAGCAGCCAAGATCGGGGGGACGAGCAGTACTTC. The chain carries TRBV4-3 and TRBJ2-7, with 7 bases identical to TRBD2. Losses at the gene ends were 0 bases for V and 5 bases for J; bases not matched to a gene: 1. Germline V lookup: CDR1 LGHNA, CDR2 YSLEER. This CDR3 region has 13 residues.

V gene TRBV5-1 combines with J gene TRBJ2-2; 9 bases map to TRBD1. Germline-derived CDR1 and CDR2 are SGHRS and YFSETQ. There are 15 residues in the CDR3. The V gene end was trimmed by 2 bases and the J gene end by 6 bases; junction bases not matched to a gene: 5. The CDR3 loop reads CASSFSQGAAGELFF. The CDR3 DNA reads as TGCGCCAGCAGCTTTTCACAGGGGGCGGCCGGGGAGCTGTTTTTT.